This T cell receptor (beta chain) derives from a study of PD-1 blockade in classical Hodgkin lymphoma. Study-wide background: On a schedule of every 2 weeks, patients received nivolumab 3 mg/kg intravenously.

Relapse after autologous stem cell transplantation occurred in every patient, and brentuximab vedotin exposure varied. Germline-derived CDR1 and CDR2 are ENHRY and SYGVKD. V lost 8 bases to trimming and J lost 7 bases, with 12 bases between them. This CDR3 region has 12 residues. For this clone: Its antigen is unidentified.

Measured with immunoSEQ multiplex PCR; TCRdb has only the in-frame clones, and not every one. The sample shows fewer than 20,000 clones, 75% to 90% of them seen only once. Study results and limitations: The CD4+ diversity rise by C4D1 was clearest in complete responders. Prior to therapy, complete responders displayed diversity much like that of newly diagnosed patients.

The V gene is TRBV10-3, the J gene TRBJ2-1; TRBD1 might be the D (5 bases). Sequenced here: peripheral blood mononuclear cells (PBMCs), sampled at baseline. The receptor was derived from a human donor with classical Hodgkin lymphoma. Here the CDR3 DNA reads TGTGCCATCGGGTTGACAGTAAATGAGCAGTTCTTC. Translated, it gives CAIGLTVNEQFF.